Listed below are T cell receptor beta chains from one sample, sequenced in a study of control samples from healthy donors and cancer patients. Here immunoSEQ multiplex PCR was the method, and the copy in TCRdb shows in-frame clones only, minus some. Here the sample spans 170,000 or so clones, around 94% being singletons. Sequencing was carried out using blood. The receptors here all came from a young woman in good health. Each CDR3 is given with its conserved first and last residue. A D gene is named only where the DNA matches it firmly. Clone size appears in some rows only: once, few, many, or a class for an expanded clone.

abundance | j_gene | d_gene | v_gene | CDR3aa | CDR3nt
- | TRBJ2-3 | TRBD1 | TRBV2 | CASSATGGTDTQYF | TGTGCCAGCAGTGCGACAGGGGGCACAGATACGCAGTATTTT
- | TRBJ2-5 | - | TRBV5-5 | CASSPHSTGSETQYF | TGTGCCAGCAGCCCACATAGTACCGGCTCAGAGACCCAGTACTTC
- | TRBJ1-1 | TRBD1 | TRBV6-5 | CASSYGTGDEAFF | TGTGCCAGCAGTTACGGGACAGGGGACGAAGCTTTCTTT
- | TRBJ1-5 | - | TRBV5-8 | CASSPWPGESSNQPQHF | TGTGCCAGCAGCCCCTGGCCAGGAGAGAGTAGCAATCAGCCCCAGCATTTT
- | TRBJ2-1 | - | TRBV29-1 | CSGTRGPGGNEQFF | TGCAGCGGGACCCGGGGACCCGGGGGCAATGAGCAGTTCTTC
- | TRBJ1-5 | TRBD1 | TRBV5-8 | CASSRTGIQPQHF | TGTGCCAGCAGCCGGACAGGGATTCAGCCCCAGCATTTT
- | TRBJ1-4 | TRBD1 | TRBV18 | CASSLARTGLIEKLFF | TGTGCCAGCTCACTTGCAAGGACAGGCTTAATTGAAAAACTGTTTTTT
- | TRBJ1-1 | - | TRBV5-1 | CASSYRPNTEAFF | TGCGCCAGCAGCTACCGGCCTAACACTGAAGCTTTCTTT
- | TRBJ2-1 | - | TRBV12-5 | CASGSLINEQFF | TGTGCTAGTGGTTCCTTGATAAATGAGCAGTTCTTC
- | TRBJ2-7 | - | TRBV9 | CASSVRNGATYEQYF | TGTGCCAGCAGCGTCCGTAACGGCGCGACCTACGAGCAGTACTTC
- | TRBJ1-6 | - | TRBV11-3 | CASSLLGGSYNSPLHF | TGTGCCAGCAGCTTACTGGGTGGGTCCTATAATTCACCCCTCCACTTT
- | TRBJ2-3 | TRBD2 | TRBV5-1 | CASSLGSLSGDTQYF | TGCGCCAGCAGCCTAGGTTCCCTTAGCGGGGATACGCAGTATTTT
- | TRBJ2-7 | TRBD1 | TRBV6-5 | CASRRTGFFSYEQYF | TGTGCCAGCAGACGGACAGGGTTTTTCTCCTACGAGCAGTACTTC
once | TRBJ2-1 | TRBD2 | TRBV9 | CASSPSGNQYNEQFF | TGTGCCAGCAGCCCTAGCGGGAACCAGTACAATGAGCAGTTCTTC
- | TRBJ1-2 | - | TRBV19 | CASRSGRGYTF | TGTGCCAGTAGGTCGGGACGTGGCTACACCTTC
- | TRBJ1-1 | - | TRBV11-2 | CASSQGVGRTNTEAFF | TGTGCCAGCAGCCAAGGGGTGGGCAGGACGAACACTGAAGCTTTCTTT